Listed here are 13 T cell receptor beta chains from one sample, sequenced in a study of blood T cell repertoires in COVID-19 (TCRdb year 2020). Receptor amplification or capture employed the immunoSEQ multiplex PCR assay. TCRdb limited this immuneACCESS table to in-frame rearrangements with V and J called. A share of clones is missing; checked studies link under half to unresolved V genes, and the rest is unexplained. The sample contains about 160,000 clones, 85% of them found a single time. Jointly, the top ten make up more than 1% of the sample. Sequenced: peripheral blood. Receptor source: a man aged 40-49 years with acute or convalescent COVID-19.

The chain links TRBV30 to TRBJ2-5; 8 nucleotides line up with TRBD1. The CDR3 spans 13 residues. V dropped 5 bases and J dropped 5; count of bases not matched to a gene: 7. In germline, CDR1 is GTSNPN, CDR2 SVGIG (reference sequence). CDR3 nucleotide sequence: TGTGCCTGGTGGTCAGGGGGCATCGAGACCCAGTACTTC. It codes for CAWWSGGIETQYF.

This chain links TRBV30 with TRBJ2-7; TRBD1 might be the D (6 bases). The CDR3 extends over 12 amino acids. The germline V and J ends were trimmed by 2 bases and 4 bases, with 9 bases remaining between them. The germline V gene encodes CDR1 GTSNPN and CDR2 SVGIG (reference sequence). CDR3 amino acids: CAWSTQGYEQYF. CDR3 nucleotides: TGTGCCTGGAGTACGCAGGGGTACGAGCAGTACTTC.

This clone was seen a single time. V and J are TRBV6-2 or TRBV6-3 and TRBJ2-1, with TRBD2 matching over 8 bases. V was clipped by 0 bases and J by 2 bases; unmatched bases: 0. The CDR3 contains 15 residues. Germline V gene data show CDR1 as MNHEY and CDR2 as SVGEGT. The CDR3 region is CASSYSGLAYNEQFF. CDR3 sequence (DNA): TGTGCCAGCAGTTACTCGGGACTAGCCTACAATGAGCAGTTCTTC.

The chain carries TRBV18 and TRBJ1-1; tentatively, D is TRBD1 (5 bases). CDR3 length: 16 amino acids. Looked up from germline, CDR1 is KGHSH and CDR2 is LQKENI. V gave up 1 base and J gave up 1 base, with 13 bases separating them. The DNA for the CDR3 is TGTGCCAGCTCACCACGTCAAGGGGCTCGGAACACTGAAGCTTTCTTT. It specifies CASSPRQGARNTEAFF.

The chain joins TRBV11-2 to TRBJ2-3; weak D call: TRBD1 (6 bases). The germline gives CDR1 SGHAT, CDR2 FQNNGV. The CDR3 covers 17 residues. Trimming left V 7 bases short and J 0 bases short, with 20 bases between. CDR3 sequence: CASTSQGSRDSTDTQYF. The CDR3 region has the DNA TGTGCCAGCACTTCCCAGGGGTCTAGGGATAGCACAGATACGCAGTATTTT.

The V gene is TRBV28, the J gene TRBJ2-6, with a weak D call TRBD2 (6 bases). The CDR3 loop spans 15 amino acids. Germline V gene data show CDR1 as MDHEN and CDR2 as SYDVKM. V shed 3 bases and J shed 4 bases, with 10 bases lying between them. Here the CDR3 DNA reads TGTGCCAGCAGTTTGGGGGGTGCGGGGGCCAACGTCCTGACTTTC. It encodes CASSLGGAGANVLTF.

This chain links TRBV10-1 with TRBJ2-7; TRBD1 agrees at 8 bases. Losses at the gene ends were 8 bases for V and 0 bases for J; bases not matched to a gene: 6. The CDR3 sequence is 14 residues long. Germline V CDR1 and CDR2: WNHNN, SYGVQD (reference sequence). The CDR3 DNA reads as TGCGCCAGCTCTAGGGACAGGAGCTCCTACGAGCAGTACTTC. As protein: CASSRDRSSYEQYF.

CDR3 sequence (DNA): TGTGCCAGTAGTAAGGCAGGCACGAACACCGGGGAGCTGTTTTTT. Residues: CASSKAGTNTGELFF. The rearrangement joins TRBV19 to TRBJ2-2; D gene ambiguous. Germline values: CDR1 LNHDA, CDR2 SQIVND (reference sequence). Trimming took off 4 bases at V and 0 bases at J, with 9 bases between the two ends. The CDR3 runs to 15 residues.

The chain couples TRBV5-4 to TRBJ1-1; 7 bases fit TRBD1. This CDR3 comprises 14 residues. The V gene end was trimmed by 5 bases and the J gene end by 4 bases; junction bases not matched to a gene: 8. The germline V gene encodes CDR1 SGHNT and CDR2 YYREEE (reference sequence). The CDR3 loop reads CASRPDRAVTEAFF. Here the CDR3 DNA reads TGTGCCAGCAGGCCTGACAGGGCGGTCACTGAAGCTTTCTTT.

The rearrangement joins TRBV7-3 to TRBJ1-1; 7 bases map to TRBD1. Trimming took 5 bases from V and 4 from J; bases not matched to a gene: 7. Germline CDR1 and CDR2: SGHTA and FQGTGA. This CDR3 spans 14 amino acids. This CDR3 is CASSRGPGGTEAFF. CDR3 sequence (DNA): TGTGCCAGCAGCCGTGGGCCAGGGGGCACTGAAGCTTTCTTT.

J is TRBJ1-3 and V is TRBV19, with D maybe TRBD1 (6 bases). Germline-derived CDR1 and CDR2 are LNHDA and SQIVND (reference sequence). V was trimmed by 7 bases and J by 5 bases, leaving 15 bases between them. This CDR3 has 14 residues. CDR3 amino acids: CASTVLTGRNTIYF. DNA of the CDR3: TGTGCCAGTACGGTATTGACAGGAAGAAACACCATATATTTT.

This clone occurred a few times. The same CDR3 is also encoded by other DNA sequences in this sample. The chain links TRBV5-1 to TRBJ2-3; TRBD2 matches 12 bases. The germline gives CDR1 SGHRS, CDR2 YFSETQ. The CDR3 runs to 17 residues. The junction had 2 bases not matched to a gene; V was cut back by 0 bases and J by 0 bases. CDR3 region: CASSLALAGGSTDTQYF. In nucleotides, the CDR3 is TGCGCCAGCAGCTTGGCACTAGCGGGGGGTAGCACAGATACGCAGTATTTT.

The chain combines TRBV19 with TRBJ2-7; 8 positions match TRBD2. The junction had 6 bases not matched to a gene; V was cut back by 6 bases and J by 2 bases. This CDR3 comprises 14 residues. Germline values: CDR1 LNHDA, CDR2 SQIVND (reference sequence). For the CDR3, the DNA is TGTGCCAGTAGCGGACTAGCAGACACCTACGAGCAGTACTTC. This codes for CASSGLADTYEQYF.